This TCR beta chain was recorded in a study of T-cell memory formation after mild COVID-19 (dated by TCRdb to 2020 to 2022). Looking at the study overall: TCR sequence clusters from the two donors were found to be largely donor specific. In a couple of donors, T-cell clones that expanded and contracted after mild COVID-19 were tracked by sequencing TCRalpha and TCRbeta repertoires over time. Two young, previously healthy adult volunteers made up the cohort, one male and one female. Overall study outcomes, separate from this receptor: Balanced CD4/CD8 phenotypes were observed for clones contracting from day 15 to 85, whereas a bias towards CD4+ was observed for a second wave of clones expanding from day 15 to 37. The study included only a couple of mild cases, and larger cohorts that include severe cases with pre-infection samples were judged to be necessary. The second-wave clones that peaked on day 37 were not confirmed to be SARS-CoV-2 specific. Some responding clones were detected in pre-infection memory, which suggested that pre-existing cross-reactive memory T cells had joined the SARS-CoV-2 response. Contracting CD4+ clones appeared mostly in the CM and EM memory subsets, whereas CD8+ clones were enriched in EMRA.

With respect to this clonotype: What antigen it recognizes has not been identified. Nothing much larger sits one base from this clone, and base qualities are not available.

Ficoll-Paque density gradient centrifugation was used to isolate PBMCs. CDR1 and CDR2, looked up from the germline V gene (reference sequence), are MNHEY and SMNVEV. There are 14 amino acids in the CDR3, from cysteine to phenylalanine inclusive. Only the CDR3 part of the read is kept: 42 bases, read in frame from the first base. The trim is 6 bases for V and 1 base for J, with a gap of 13 bases between the germline ends. Instrument used: Illumina NovaSeq 6000. TCRalpha and TCRbeta cDNA libraries were built by 5'RACE with constant-segment primers, adding sample barcodes and unique molecular identifiers. Trizol reagent was used to extract RNA from every sample. Library amplification was performed in two PCR steps, and a second sample barcode and Illumina TruSeq adapters were introduced in the second step. Sequencing of libraries was performed on an Illumina NovaSeq with 2 x 150 bp paired-end reads. Per the source publication's procedure: The reads were demultiplexed and collapsed into UMI-guided consensus sequences using migec v1.2.7. Using mixcr v2.1.11, the UMI consensuses were aligned to TRA and TRB V and J templates and assembled into clonotypes. Expanded or contracted clonotypes were those called significant by both edgeR and NoisET, with noise models trained on biological replicates. For edgeR calls, the cutoffs were a false discovery rate-adjusted p below 0.01 and a log2 fold-change threshold of 1. PCA with hierarchical clustering of max-normalized trajectories of the 1000 most abundant clonotypes was used as exploratory dynamics analysis. Separately sequenced CD4+ and CD8+ repertoires were used to assign a CD4 or CD8 phenotype to each responding clone. In-frame beta chains were kept once TCRdb had trimmed the public reads at Q25 with fastp and called clones with MiXCR. Every entry covers one CDR3 protein and lists the most common genes and DNA from its rows. In this record, the V and J calls reflect TCRdb's handling and not the investigators' own analysis. This sample lists fewer than 650,000 distinct CDR3 sequences; about 22% were detected once. Of the sample, 7% to 9% falls within the top ten clones.

The chain uses TRBV27 and TRBJ2-7; the D gene is perhaps TRBD2, on 5 matching bases. The receptor's source is an adult woman who had mild COVID-19 (a few samples of this study predate the infection). The sample titles of this study are shuffled in the database, so cell type and time point are left out; the donor was told from shared clones. The material sequenced was PBMCs or a T cell subset sorted from them (not recorded which). The nucleotides read TGTGCCAGCAGCTTCCGGGGAGTTTCCTACGAGCAGTACTTC. It codes for CASSFRGVSYEQYF.